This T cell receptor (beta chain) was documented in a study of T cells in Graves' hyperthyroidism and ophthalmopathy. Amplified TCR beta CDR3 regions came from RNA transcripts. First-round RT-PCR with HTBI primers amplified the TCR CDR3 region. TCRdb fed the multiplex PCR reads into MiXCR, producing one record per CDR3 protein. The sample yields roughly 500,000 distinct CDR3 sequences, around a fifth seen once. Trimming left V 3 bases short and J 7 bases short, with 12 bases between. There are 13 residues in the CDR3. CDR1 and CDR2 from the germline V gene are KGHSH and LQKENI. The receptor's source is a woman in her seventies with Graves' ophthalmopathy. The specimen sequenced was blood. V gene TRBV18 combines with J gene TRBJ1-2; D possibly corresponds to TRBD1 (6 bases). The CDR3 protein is CASSPGTPGGYTF. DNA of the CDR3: TGTGCCAGCTCACCGGGGACACCGGGTGGCTACACCTTC. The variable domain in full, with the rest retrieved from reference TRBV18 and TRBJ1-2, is NAGVMQNPRHLVRRRGQEARLRCSPMKGHSHVYWYRQLPEEGLKFMVYLQKENIIDESGMPKERFSAEFPKEGPSILRIQQVVRGDSAAYFCASSPGTPGGYTFGSGTRLTVV.